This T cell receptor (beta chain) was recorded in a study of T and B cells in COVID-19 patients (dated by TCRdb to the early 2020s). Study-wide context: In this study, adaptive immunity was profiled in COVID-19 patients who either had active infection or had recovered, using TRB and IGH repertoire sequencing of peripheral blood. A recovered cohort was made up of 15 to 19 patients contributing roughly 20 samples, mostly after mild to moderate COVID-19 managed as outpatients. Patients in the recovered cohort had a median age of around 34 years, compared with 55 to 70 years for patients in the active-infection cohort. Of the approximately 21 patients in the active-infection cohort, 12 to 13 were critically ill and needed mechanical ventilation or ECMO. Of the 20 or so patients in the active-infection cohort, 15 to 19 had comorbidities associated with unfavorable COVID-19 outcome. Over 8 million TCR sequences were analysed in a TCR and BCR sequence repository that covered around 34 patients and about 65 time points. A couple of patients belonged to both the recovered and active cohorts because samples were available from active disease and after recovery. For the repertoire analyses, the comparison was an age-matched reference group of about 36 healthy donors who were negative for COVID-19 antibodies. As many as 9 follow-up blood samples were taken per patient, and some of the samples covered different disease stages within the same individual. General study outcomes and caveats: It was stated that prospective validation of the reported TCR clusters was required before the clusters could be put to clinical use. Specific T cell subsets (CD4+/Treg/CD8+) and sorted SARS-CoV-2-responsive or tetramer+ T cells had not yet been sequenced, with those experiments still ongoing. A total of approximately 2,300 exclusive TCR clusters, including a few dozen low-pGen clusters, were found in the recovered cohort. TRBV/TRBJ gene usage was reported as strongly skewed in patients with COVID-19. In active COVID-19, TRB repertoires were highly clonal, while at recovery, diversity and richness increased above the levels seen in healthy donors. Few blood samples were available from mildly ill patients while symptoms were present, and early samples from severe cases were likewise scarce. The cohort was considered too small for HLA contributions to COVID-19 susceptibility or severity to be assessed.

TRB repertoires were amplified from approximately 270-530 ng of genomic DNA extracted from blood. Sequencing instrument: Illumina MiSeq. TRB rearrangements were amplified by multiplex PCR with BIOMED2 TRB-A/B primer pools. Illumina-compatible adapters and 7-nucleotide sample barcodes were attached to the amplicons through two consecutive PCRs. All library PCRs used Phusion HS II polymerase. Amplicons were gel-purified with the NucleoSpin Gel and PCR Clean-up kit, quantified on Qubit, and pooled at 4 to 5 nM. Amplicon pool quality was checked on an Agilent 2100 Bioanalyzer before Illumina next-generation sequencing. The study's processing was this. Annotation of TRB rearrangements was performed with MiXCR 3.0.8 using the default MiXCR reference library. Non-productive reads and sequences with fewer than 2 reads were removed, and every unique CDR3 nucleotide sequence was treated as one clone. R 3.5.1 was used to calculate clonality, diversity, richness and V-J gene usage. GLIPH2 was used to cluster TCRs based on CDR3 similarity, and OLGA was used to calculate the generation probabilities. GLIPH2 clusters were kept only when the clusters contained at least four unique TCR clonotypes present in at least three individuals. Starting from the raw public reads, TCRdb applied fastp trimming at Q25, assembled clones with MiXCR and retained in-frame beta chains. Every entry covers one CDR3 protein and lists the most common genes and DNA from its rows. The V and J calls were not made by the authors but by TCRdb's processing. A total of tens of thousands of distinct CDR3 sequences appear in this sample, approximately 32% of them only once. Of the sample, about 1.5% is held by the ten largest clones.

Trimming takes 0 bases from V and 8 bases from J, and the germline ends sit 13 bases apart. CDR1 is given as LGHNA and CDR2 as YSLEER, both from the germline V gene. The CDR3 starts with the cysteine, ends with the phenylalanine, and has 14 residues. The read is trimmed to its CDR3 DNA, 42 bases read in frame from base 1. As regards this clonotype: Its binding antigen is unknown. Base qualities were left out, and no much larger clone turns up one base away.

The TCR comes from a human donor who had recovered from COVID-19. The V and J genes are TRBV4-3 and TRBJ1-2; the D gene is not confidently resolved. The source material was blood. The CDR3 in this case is CASSQDKEGLGYTF. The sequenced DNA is TGCGCCAGCAGCCAAGATAAAGAGGGATTGGGCTACACCTTC.